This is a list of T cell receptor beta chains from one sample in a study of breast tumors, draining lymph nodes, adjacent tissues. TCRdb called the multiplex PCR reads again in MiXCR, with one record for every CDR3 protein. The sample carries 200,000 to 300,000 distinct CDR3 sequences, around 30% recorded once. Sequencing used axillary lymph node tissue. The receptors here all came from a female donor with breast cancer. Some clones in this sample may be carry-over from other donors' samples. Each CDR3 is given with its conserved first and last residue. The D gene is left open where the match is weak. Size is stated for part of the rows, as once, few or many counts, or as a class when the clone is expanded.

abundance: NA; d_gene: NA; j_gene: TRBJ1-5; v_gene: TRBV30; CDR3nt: TGTGCCTGGAGCCCCCGGTGGGGGGGGGGTAATAGCAATCAGCCCCAGCATTTT; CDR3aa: CAWSPRWGGGNSNQPQHF
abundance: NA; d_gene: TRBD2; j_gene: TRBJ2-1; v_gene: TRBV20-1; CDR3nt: TGCAGTGCACCCTCGCTAGCGGGAGTCGATAATGAGCAGTTCTTT; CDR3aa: CSAPSLAGVDNEQFF
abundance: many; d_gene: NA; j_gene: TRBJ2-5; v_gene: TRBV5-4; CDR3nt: TGTGCCAGCAGCCGACAGCCTCAAGAGACCCAGTACTTC; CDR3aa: CASSRQPQETQYF
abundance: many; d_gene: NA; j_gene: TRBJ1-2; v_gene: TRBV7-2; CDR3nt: TGTGCCAGCAGCTCCCCCTTTGGGGCGGCCTATGGCTACACCTTC; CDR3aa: CASSSPFGAAYGYTF
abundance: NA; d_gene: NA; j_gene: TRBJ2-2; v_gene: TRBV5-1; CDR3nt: TGCGCCAGCAGCTTGGTCCAGGGGGTTAACACCGGGGGGCTGTTTTTC; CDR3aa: CASSLVQGVNTGGLFF
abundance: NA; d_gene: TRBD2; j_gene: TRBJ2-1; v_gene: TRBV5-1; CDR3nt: TGCGCCAGCAGAAACCTAGCGGGAGTTTCCAATTGGGAGCGGTTCTTC; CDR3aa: CASRNLAGVSNWERFF
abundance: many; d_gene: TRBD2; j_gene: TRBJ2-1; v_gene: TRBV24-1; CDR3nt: TGTGCCACCAGTGACCGTTGGACTAGCTACAATGAGCAGTTCTTC; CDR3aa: CATSDRWTSYNEQFF
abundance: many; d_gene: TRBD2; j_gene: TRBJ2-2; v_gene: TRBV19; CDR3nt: TGTGCCAGTACCCGAGATAGCGGGCGTACCGGGGAGCTGTTTTTT; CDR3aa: CASTRDSGRTGELFF
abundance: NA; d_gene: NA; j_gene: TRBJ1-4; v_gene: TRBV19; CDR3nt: TGTGCCAGTAGTCTCGCCAGGAGGGAAAATGAAAAACTGTTTTTT; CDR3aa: CASSLARRENEKLFF
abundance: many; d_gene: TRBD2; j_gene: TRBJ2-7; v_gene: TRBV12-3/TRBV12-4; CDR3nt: TGTGCCAGCAGTCCACGACTAGCGGGAGGCCGACAGTACTTC; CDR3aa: CASSPRLAGGRQYF
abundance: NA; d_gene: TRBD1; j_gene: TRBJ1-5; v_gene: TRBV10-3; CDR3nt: TGTGCCATCAGTGCCCTGGGACAGAACAATCAGCCCCAGCATTTT; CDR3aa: CAISALGQNNQPQHF
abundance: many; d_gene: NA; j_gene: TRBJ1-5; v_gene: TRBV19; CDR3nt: TGTGCCAGTAGTATAGACAGGGATGGCAATAAGCCCCAGCATTTT; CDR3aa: CASSIDRDGNKPQHF
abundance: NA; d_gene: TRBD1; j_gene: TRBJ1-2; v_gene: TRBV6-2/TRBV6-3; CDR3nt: TGTGCCAGCGCACGATCATGGACAGGCTCTCTCTATGGCTACACCTTC; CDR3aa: CASARSWTGSLYGYTF
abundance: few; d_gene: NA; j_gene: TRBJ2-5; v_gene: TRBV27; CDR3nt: TGTGCCAGCAGTTTGCGGGTCCAAGAGACCCAGTACTTC; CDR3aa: CASSLRVQETQYF
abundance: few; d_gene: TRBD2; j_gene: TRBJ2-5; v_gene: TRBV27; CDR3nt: TGTGCCAGCAGTTGGGGACTAGCGGGTCCGGAGACCCAGTACTTC; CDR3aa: CASSWGLAGPETQYF
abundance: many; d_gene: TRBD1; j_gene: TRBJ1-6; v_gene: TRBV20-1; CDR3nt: TGCAGTGCTCTTAACCCCGGGACAGGGAATTCACCCCTCCACTTT; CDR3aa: CSALNPGTGNSPLHF
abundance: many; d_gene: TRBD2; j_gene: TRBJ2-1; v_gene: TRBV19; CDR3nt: TGTGCCAGTAGTATAACACCTAGCGGGCACAATGAGCAGTTCTTC; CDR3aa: CASSITPSGHNEQFF
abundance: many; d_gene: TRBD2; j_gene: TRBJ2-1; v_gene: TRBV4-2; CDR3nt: TGTGCCAGCAGCCAAGGGACTAGCGGGAGCTCCTACAATGAGCAGTTCTTC; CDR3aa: CASSQGTSGSSYNEQFF
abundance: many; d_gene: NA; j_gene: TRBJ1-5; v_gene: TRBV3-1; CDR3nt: TGTGCCAGCAGCCAACCGGACAGTCAGCCCCAGCATTTT; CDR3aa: CASSQPDSQPQHF
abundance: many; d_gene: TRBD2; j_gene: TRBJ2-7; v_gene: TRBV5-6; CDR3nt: TGTGCCAGCAGCTTGGATAGGACTAGCGCAAGCTCCTACGAGCAGTACTTC; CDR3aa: CASSLDRTSASSYEQYF
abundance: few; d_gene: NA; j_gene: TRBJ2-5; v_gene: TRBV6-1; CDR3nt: TGTGCCAGCAGTTTGGAGGGCCGGAAGACCCAGTACTTC; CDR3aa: CASSLEGRKTQYF
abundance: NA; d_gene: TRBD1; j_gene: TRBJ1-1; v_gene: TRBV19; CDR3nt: TGTGCCAGTAGCGTTTCGGGCAGGGGGACTGAAGCTTTCTTT; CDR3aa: CASSVSGRGTEAFF
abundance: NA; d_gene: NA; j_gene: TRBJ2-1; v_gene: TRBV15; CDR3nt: TGTGCCACCAGCTGGGGGGAACAGATCAACAATGAGCAGTTCTTC; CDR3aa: CATSWGEQINNEQFF
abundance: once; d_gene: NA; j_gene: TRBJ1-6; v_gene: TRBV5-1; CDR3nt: TGCGCCAGCAGCGGGCCGGGACGGGGTAACAATTCACCCCTCCACTTT; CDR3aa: CASSGPGRGNNSPLHF
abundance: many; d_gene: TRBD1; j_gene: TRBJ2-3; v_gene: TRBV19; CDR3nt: TGTGCCAGTGCGCGACAGGGATGGGAAGATACGCAGTATTTT; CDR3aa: CASARQGWEDTQYF
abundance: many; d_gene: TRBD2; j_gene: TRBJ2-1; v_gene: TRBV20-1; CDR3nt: TGCAGTGTACAGAGTCCCGGGGGACTAGCGGGAGGGAGGTCCTACAATGAGCAGTTCTTC; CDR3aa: CSVQSPGGLAGGRSYNEQFF
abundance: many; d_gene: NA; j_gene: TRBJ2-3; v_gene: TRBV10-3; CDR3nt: TGTGCCATCAGTGACGGGCTCGACGGTACGCAGTATTTT; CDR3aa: CAISDGLDGTQYF